The present T cell receptor (beta chain) was sequenced within a study of early T cells in non-severe SARS-CoV-2 infection. The overall study: Sequencing targeted bulk RNA from unsorted whole blood, leaving chains unpaired. Whole-study findings and limits: Missing private and CD4 specificities, VDJdb matching favored anti-spike CD8 responses.

Individual cDNA molecules each received unique molecular identifiers attached to them. TCRdb analysed the 5' RACE reads with MiXCR anew, one entry per CDR3 protein. The sample has some 50,000 distinct CDR3 sequences, about 9.1% seen once. The CDR3 length is 12 residues. Trimming removed 8 bases at V and 4 bases at J, with 11 bases between. The germline V gene encodes CDR1 WSHSY and CDR2 SAAADI. This clonotype was recorded a few times. Its antigen is undetermined. The source of this sequence is an adult who was a healthcare worker with PCR-confirmed SARS-CoV-2 infection or an uninfected control (not recorded which). This chain uses TRBV10-2 with TRBJ1-2; D perhaps matches TRBD1 (5 bases). What was sequenced was whole blood. CDR3: CASEGNGYGYTF. CDR3 coding DNA: TGCGCCAGCGAGGGGAATGGCTATGGCTACACCTTC.